The T cell receptor beta chain under discussion was sequenced for a study of blood T cell repertoires in COVID-19. Background on the study: Samples taken during acute and convalescent COVID-19 were collected in the United States, Italy and Spain. Sources were T cells, B-cell-depleted T cells, or PBMCs; the material itself was cDNA or gDNA.

V lost 6 bases and J lost 6; bases outside the gene matches: 1. The CDR3 extends over 13 amino acids. Germline assignment: CDR1 SGHTA and CDR2 FQGNSA. Under the authors' procedure: Amplification of reference gene primers was used by the study to estimate nucleated cell counts. The method was immunoSEQ multiplex PCR; TCRdb's version includes in-frame clones alone and lacks a portion of them. Clonal size and the V and J genes are those of that table, whereas D and trimming came from the DNA. The table records around 250,000 clones, just over 85% of them present only once. This sequence joins TRBV7-2 and TRBJ1-5, with 11 bases matching TRBD1. Sequenced input: peripheral blood. The sequence derives from a man aged 30 to 39 who had recovered from COVID-19. The CDR3 DNA follows: TGTGCCAGCAGGGGACAGGGGGGTCAGCCCCAGCATTTT. Protein product: CASRGQGGQPQHF.